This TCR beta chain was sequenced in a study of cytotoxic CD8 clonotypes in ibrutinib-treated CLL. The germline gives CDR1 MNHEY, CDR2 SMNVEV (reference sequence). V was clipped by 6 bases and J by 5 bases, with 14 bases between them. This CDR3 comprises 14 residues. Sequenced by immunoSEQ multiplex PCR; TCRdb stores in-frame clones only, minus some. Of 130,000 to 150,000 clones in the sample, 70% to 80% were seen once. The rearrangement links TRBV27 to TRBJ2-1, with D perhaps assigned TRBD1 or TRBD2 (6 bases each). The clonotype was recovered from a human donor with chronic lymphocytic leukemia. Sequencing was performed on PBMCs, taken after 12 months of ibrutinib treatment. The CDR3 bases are TGTGCCAGCAGGCACACGAGGGGGGACAATGAGCAGTTCTTC. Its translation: CASRHTRGDNEQFF.